These 13 T cell receptor beta chains were all obtained from the same sample, sequenced in a study of T cell responses to AZD1222 COVID-19 vaccine. Measured with immunoSEQ multiplex PCR; TCRdb has only the in-frame clones, and not every one. The sample consists of about 140,000 clones, 80% to 95% of them appearing once. The source material was peripheral blood, sampled 28 days after the second AZD1222 dose. The source is an adult who received the AZD1222 COVID-19 vaccine.

The rearrangement joins TRBV7-9 to TRBJ2-2, with TRBD1 matching over 9 bases. This CDR3 has 16 residues. V dropped 4 bases and J dropped 4; count of bases not matched to a gene: 7. Germline loops: CDR1 SEHNR, CDR2 FQNEAQ (reference sequence). The CDR3 DNA is TGTGCCAGCAGCTCTGCCGGGACAGGGTTCACCGGGGAGCTGTTTTTT. Translating it yields CASSSAGTGFTGELFF.

This rearrangement joins TRBV29-1 to TRBJ1-1; 7 bases map to TRBD1. The germline V gene has CDR1 SQVTM and CDR2 ANQGSEA. V lost 1 base to trimming and J lost 4 bases; unmatched junction nucleotides: 12. The CDR3 contains 16 residues. CDR3 bases: TGCAGCGTTGAAGGGATCAAGGGGGCGCGAACCACTGAAGCTTTCTTT. Translation: CSVEGIKGARTTEAFF.

The chain is built from TRBV2 and TRBJ2-7; no reliable D call. V was trimmed by 6 bases and J by 3 bases, leaving 9 bases between them. Germline CDR1 is SNHLY and CDR2 is FYNNEI. The CDR3 has 12 residues. The CDR3, as DNA: TGTGCCAGCAGGGGTGGAGTCTACGAGCAGTACTTC. Protein sequence: CASRGGVYEQYF.

This clone was observed a single time. The chain joins TRBV19 to TRBJ1-3; D unresolved. The CDR3 contains 17 residues. From germline, CDR1 is LNHDA and CDR2 SQIVND (reference sequence). V dropped 6 bases and J dropped 4 bases, with 22 bases sitting between them. DNA of the CDR3: TGTGCCAGTAGACCACGATCAGGCATGTCGGGGGGAAACACCATATATTTT. It yields the protein CASRPRSGMSGGNTIYF.

This clone has a handful of counts. J is TRBJ2-5 and V is TRBV5-6; tentative D call: TRBD2 (6 bases). The CDR3 is 16 residues long. Germline CDR1 SGHDT, CDR2 YYEEEE. Between the trimmed V and J ends, which lost 0 bases and 1 base, there was a span of 13 bases. The CDR3 region is CASSLAGAGSQETQYF. The CDR3 DNA follows: TGTGCCAGCAGCTTGGCCGGCGCGGGGTCCCAAGAGACCCAGTACTTC. The full variable domain, with the rest looked up from reference TRBV5-6 and TRBJ2-5, is DAGVTQSPTHLIKTRGQQVTLRCSPKSGHDTVSWYQQALGQGPQFIFQYYEEEERQRGNFPDRFSGHQFPNYSSELNVNALLLGDSALYLCASSLAGAGSQETQYFGPGTRLLVL.

V is TRBV18 and J is TRBJ1-1, with 10 bases identical to TRBD1. Germline values: CDR1 KGHSH, CDR2 LQKENI. The CDR3 has 17 residues. J lost 0 bases, V lost 0 bases, and 4 bases had no gene match. CDR3 amino acids: CASSPPGTGVVNTEAFF. For the CDR3, the DNA is TGTGCCAGCTCACCACCCGGGACAGGGGTCGTGAACACTGAAGCTTTCTTT.

V usage is TRBV2 and J usage is TRBJ2-3; 10 nucleotides align to TRBD1. Germline loops: CDR1 SNHLY, CDR2 FYNNEI. The CDR3 loop spans 14 amino acids. Trimming removed 7 bases from V and 5 bases from J; junction bases left unmatched: 6. CDR3 amino acids: CASNRDRGGDTQYF. Written as DNA, the CDR3 is TGTGCCAGCAACCGGGACAGGGGTGGAGATACGCAGTATTTT.

The chain links TRBV15 to TRBJ2-3, with TRBD2 as a possible D gene (5 bases). The CDR3 totals 15 residues. V lost 0 bases, J lost 4 bases, and 11 bases lay in between. CDR1 is LNHNV and CDR2 is YYDKDF in the germline V gene (reference sequence). The CDR3 loop reads CATSRDRRASDTQYF. The CDR3 coding sequence is TGTGCCACCAGCAGAGATAGGCGGGCCTCAGATACGCAGTATTTT.

This chain joins TRBV7-9 and TRBJ2-5; D is perhaps TRBD1 (6 bases). The CDR3 has 13 residues. The germline V and J ends were trimmed by 5 bases and 5 bases, with 12 bases remaining between them. Germline-derived CDR1 and CDR2 are SEHNR and FQNEAQ (reference sequence). CDR3 DNA sequence: TGTGCCAGCAGCCGGCAGGGGCGGGAGACCCAGTACTTC. This codes for CASSRQGRETQYF.

The chain has TRBV4-3 and TRBJ2-5, with D maybe TRBD2 (6 bases). Germline V CDR1 and CDR2: LGHNA, YSLEER. CDR3 size: 15 residues. With 0 bases removed from V and 5 bases from J, the gap between germline ends came to 13 bases. CDR3 region: CASSQELLAYETQYF. The CDR3 coding sequence is TGCGCCAGCAGCCAAGAGCTCCTAGCGTATGAGACCCAGTACTTC.

CDR3 nucleotide sequence: TGTGCCAGCAGTTACGGGAAATTGAGAGGAACTGAAGCTTTCTTT. Translating gives CASSYGKLRGTEAFF. The chain couples TRBV6-2 or TRBV6-3 to TRBJ1-1; D call uncertain. The ends were cut back, 2 bases at V and 5 bases at J, with 15 bases in the middle. This CDR3 region has 15 residues. CDR1 is MNHEY, CDR2 SVGEGT, per germline.

The J gene is TRBJ2-3, the V gene TRBV18; 12 bases align to TRBD2. This CDR3 has 17 amino acids. Germline CDR1 KGHSH, CDR2 LQKENI. The junction had 3 bases not matched to a gene; V was cut back by 0 bases and J by 2 bases. The CDR3 loop is CASSPPGLAGITDTQYF. The DNA for the CDR3 is TGTGCCAGCTCACCACCTGGACTAGCGGGGATCACAGATACGCAGTATTTT.

The chain couples TRBV19 to TRBJ2-1, with TRBD1 matching 8 bases. Trimming took 1 base from V and 8 from J; bases not matched to a gene: 10. The V gene's germline CDR1 is LNHDA and CDR2 SQIVND (reference sequence). This CDR3 is built from 16 residues. CDR3 DNA: TGTGCCAGTAGTATAGTAGGACAGGGTTTTTCTGATGAGCAGTTCTTC. Translated: CASSIVGQGFSDEQFF.